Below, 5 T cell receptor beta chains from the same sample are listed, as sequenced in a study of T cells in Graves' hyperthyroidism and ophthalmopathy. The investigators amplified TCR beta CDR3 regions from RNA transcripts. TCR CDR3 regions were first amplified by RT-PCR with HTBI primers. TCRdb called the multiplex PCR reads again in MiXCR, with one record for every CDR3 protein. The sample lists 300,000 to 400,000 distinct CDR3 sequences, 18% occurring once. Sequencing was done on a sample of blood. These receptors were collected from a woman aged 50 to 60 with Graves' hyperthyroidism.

CDR3 sequence: CASSHSGSYNEQFF. CDR3 DNA: TGTGCCAGCTCACATTCGGGGTCCTACAATGAGCAGTTCTTC. The V call is TRBV18, the J call TRBJ2-1; D possibly corresponds to TRBD2 (5 bases). The V gene's germline CDR1 is KGHSH and CDR2 LQKENI. The CDR3 runs 14 residues. Trimming removed 4 bases at V and 1 base at J, with 8 bases between. Drawing the rest from reference TRBV18 and TRBJ2-1, the complete variable domain is NAGVMQNPRHLVRRRGQEARLRCSPMKGHSHVYWYRQLPEEGLKFMVYLQKENIIDESGMPKERFSAEFPKEGPSILRIQQVVRGDSAAYFCASSHSGSYNEQFFGPGTRLTVL.

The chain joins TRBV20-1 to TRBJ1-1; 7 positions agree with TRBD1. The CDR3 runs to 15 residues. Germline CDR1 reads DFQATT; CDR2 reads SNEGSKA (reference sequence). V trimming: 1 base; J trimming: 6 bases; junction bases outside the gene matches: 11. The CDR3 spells CSARGLRRGVPEAFF. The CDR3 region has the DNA TGCAGTGCTAGAGGTCTCCGCAGGGGGGTCCCTGAAGCTTTCTTT.

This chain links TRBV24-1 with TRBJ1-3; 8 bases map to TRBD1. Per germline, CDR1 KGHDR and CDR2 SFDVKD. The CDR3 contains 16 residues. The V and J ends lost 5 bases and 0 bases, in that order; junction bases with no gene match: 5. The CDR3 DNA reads TGTGCCACCAGTGGCGGGACAGGCAGCTCTGGAAACACCATATATTTT. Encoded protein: CATSGGTGSSGNTIYF.

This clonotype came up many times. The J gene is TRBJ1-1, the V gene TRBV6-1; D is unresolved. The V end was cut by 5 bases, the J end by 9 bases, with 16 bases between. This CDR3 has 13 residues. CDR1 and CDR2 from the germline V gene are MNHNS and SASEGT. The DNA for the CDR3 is TGTGCCAGCAGTTACGGTCCTACTGGGAAAGCTTTCTTT. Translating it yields CASSYGPTGKAFF.

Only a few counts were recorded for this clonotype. The chain's CDR3 is CASSSLQGTGELFF. Written as DNA, the CDR3 is TGTGCCAGCAGCTCGCTACAGGGTACCGGGGAGCTGTTTTTT. The chain employs TRBV7-9 and TRBJ2-2, with D perhaps matching TRBD1 (6 bases). CDR3 length: 14 residues. Germline V gene sequence: CDR1 SEHNR, CDR2 FQNEAQ (reference sequence). V was trimmed by 4 bases and J by 5 bases, leaving 11 bases between them.